Following are 20 T cell receptor beta chains from one sample sequenced in a study of cytomegalovirus exposure and HLA in healthy donors listed by TCRdb under 2017. The library was obtained by the immunoSEQ multiplex PCR assay. TCRdb's version of the immuneACCESS table is confined to in-frame rearrangements and falls short of the full clone set. An unresolved V gene accounts for under half of the shortfall where checked; the remainder is of unknown origin. Present in this sample are 200,000 to 300,000 clones, 80% to 95% of which were seen just once. The leading ten clones occupy approximately 3.1% of the sample. Sequenced input: PBMCs. Receptors originate from a woman in her twenties or thirties in good health and CMV-seronegative.

The chain recombines TRBV15 with TRBJ2-1; the D gene is possibly TRBD2 (5 bases). CDR3 length: 17 residues. The germline V gene encodes CDR1 LNHNV and CDR2 YYDKDF (reference sequence). V was pared by 1 base and J by 0 bases, with 13 bases between. CDR3 in DNA: TGTGCCACCAGCAGAGTAAGCGGTACTCCCTCCTACAATGAGCAGTTCTTC. Residues: CATSRVSGTPSYNEQFF.

This clone was seen only once. The rearrangement joins TRBV29-1 to TRBJ2-1; maybe TRBD2 (6 bases). Germline V gene data show CDR1 as SQVTM and CDR2 as ANQGSEA. The CDR3 has 11 amino acids. The ends were cut back, 6 bases at V and 6 bases at J, with 9 bases in the middle. CDR3 nucleotides: TGCAGCGTGAAGACTAGCAATGAGCAGTTCTTC. It specifies CSVKTSNEQFF.

This clone has a single count. This rearrangement joins TRBV5-4 to TRBJ2-7; D gene unclear. V lost 0 bases and J 11 bases, leaving 9 bases between the germline ends. Germline assignment: CDR1 SGHNT and CDR2 YYREEE (reference sequence). CDR3 length: 11 amino acids. The CDR3 nucleotides read TGTGCCAGCAGCTTGGGTCCCACGGAGTACTTC. This gives the protein CASSLGPTEYF.

The rearrangement links TRBV15 to TRBJ2-3; 7 positions match TRBD2. The CDR3 is 16 amino acids. V was pared by 0 bases and J by 6 bases, with 9 bases of the junction left unmatched. Germline V CDR1 and CDR2: LNHNV, YYDKDF (reference sequence). Here the CDR3 DNA reads TGTGCCACCAGCAGAGATAGGTCGGGAGGAGCTGATACGCAGTATTTT. It yields the protein CATSRDRSGGADTQYF.

V and J are TRBV28 and TRBJ2-7; 9 nucleotides match TRBD1. Germline loops: CDR1 MDHEN, CDR2 SYDVKM. This CDR3 region has 13 residues. V lost 4 bases, J lost 2 bases, and 0 bases stayed unmatched. DNA for the CDR3: TGTGCCAGCAGTTGGACAGGGGCCTACGAGCAGTACTTC. Protein sequence: CASSWTGAYEQYF.

This clone was counted a single time. CDR3 DNA: TGCAGCGTCGGGAACCTCATGGCGGGAGGCATAGAGACCCAGTACTTC. This translates into CSVGNLMAGGIETQYF. V gene TRBV29-1 combines with J gene TRBJ2-5; 8 positions agree with TRBD2. This CDR3 is built from 16 residues. CDR1 SQVTM and CDR2 ANQGSEA come from the germline V gene. V shed 6 bases, J shed 4 bases, and the junction held 16 bases outside the gene matches.

In its sample, this clone was seen once. V usage is TRBV29-1 and J usage is TRBJ2-7; TRBD2 matches 7 bases. V gave up 3 bases and J gave up 6 bases; unmatched junction bases: 8. This CDR3 region has 13 residues. Germline V CDR1 and CDR2: SQVTM, ANQGSEA. In nucleotides, the CDR3 is TGCAGCGTTGAGGGCAGGGAGGGCCTCGAGCAGTACTTC. The encoded protein is CSVEGREGLEQYF.

The chain joins TRBV2 to TRBJ1-2; a possible D gene is TRBD1 (5 bases). This CDR3 has 15 residues. Deletions cut 0 bases from V and 4 bases from J, with 12 bases between. Germline V gene lookup returns CDR1 SNHLY and CDR2 FYNNEI. The CDR3 DNA is TGTGCCAGCAGTGAAGCGCTACGGAGGGGCTATGGCTACACCTTC. Translating it yields CASSEALRRGYGYTF.

The genes are TRBV29-1 and TRBJ2-1; D is undetermined. Germline V lookup: CDR1 SQVTM, CDR2 ANQGSEA. V was pared by 3 bases and J by 6 bases, with 3 bases between. The CDR3 consists of 10 residues. This chain's CDR3 is CSVDVNEQFF. Here the CDR3 DNA reads TGCAGCGTTGATGTCAATGAGCAGTTCTTC.

The chain links TRBV2 to TRBJ1-5, with 7 bases matching TRBD1. J was trimmed by 4 bases and V by 6 bases; bases with no gene match: 9. This CDR3 spans 15 amino acids. Germline loops: CDR1 SNHLY, CDR2 FYNNEI. The CDR3 reads CASSPSGGGNQPQHF. The CDR3 nucleotides read TGTGCCAGCAGCCCCTCAGGGGGAGGGAATCAGCCCCAGCATTTT.

The gene calls are TRBV9 and TRBJ2-7; D not resolved. Germline assignment: CDR1 SGDLS and CDR2 YYNGEE. V was trimmed by 1 base and J by 3 bases, leaving 11 bases between them. The CDR3 loop spans 14 amino acids. This chain's CDR3 is CASSVRAGLYEQYF. The CDR3 DNA reads TGTGCCAGCAGCGTAAGGGCAGGCCTCTACGAGCAGTACTTC. Full variable domain (rest looked up from reference TRBV9 and TRBJ2-7): DSGVTQTPKHLITATGQRVTLRCSPRSGDLSVYWYQQSLDQGLQFLIQYYNGEERAKGNILERFSAQQFPDLHSELNLSSLELGDSALYFCASSVRAGLYEQYFGPGTRLTVT.

V is TRBV29-1 and J is TRBJ1-2; D remains ambiguous. V was shortened by 7 bases and J by 4 bases, with 16 bases between the two germline ends. Germline V gene data show CDR1 as SQVTM and CDR2 as ANQGSEA. This CDR3 is built from 13 residues. CDR3 DNA: TGCAGCGCAGACCAGGACGGAATCTATGGCTACACCTTC. This sequence encodes CSADQDGIYGYTF. Together with reference TRBV29-1 and TRBJ1-2, the CDR3 gives the full variable domain: SAVISQKPSRDICQRGTSLTIQCQVDSQVTMMFWYRQQPGQSLTLIATANQGSEATYESGFVIDKFPISRPNLTFSTLTVSNMSPEDSSIYLCSADQDGIYGYTFGSGTRLTVV.

This clone was detected once. V and J are TRBV7-3 and TRBJ2-1; no clear D gene. This CDR3 spans 15 amino acids. Germline V lookup: CDR1 SGHTA, CDR2 FQGTGA. V shed 0 bases and J shed 4 bases, with 10 bases lying between them. CDR3 loop: CASSLTSDGYNEQFF. DNA for the CDR3: TGTGCCAGCAGCTTAACGTCGGACGGATACAATGAGCAGTTCTTC.

The chain carries TRBV7-9 and TRBJ2-3; TRBD2 agrees at 9 bases. V dropped 5 bases and J dropped 6; count of bases not matched to a gene: 6. This CDR3 has 14 amino acids. Germline-derived CDR1 and CDR2 are SEHNR and FQNEAQ (reference sequence). CDR3 loop: CASSRSGGGDTQYF. The CDR3 region has the DNA TGTGCCAGCAGCCGTAGCGGGGGTGGGGATACGCAGTATTTT.

This sequence joins TRBV9 and TRBJ2-3, with a weak D call TRBD1 (5 bases). The CDR3 spans 12 residues. Trimming left V 3 bases short and J 3 bases short, with 5 bases between. The germline CDR1 and CDR2 sequences are SGDLS and YYNGEE. CDR3 DNA: TGTGCCAGCAGCGGACAGACAGATACGCAGTATTTT. Residues: CASSGQTDTQYF.

This clone was seen only once. The J gene is TRBJ1-1, the V gene TRBV15, with unresolved D. CDR3 length: 13 amino acids. V lost 0 bases and J 1 base, leaving 3 bases between the germline ends. Germline values: CDR1 LNHNV, CDR2 YYDKDF (reference sequence). The DNA for the CDR3 is TGTGCCACCAGCAGAGACAGGAACACTGAAGCTTTCTTT. Amino acid sequence: CATSRDRNTEAFF.

This clone has just one count. The chain uses TRBV4-1 and TRBJ2-7, with a possible D match to TRBD2 (5 bases). Trimming took off 6 bases at V and 2 bases at J, with 14 bases between the two ends. Per the germline V gene, CDR1 is MGHRA and CDR2 is YSYEKL. The CDR3 loop spans 14 amino acids. CDR3 sequence: CASRPSLSTYEQYF. The DNA for the CDR3 is TGCGCCAGCAGGCCTAGCTTAAGTACCTACGAGCAGTACTTC.

The CDR3 bases are TGTGCCACCATAGTAGGGCGGGAGGTGAGCACCGGGGAGCTGTTTTTT. Translating it yields CATIVGREVSTGELFF. The V call is TRBV6-6, the J call TRBJ2-2; 8 nucleotides match TRBD2. J was trimmed by 4 bases and V by 10 bases; bases with no gene match: 14. CDR1 is MNHNY, CDR2 SVGAGI, per germline (reference sequence). The CDR3 totals 16 residues.

V is TRBV29-1 and J is TRBJ2-7; 7 bases match TRBD1. CDR3 length equals 14 residues. J was trimmed by 4 bases and V by 0 bases; bases with no gene match: 6. The germline V gene encodes CDR1 SQVTM and CDR2 ANQGSEA. In nucleotides, the CDR3 is TGCAGCGTTGAAGATCGGCAGGGGGTATACGAGCAGTACTTC. Protein sequence: CSVEDRQGVYEQYF.

This chain uses TRBV20-1 with TRBJ2-7, with D unresolved. V was trimmed by 2 bases and J by 4 bases, leaving 6 bases between them. Germline V CDR1 and CDR2: DFQATT, SNEGSKA (reference sequence). The CDR3 consists of 11 residues. This chain's CDR3 is CSARPKYEQYF. The CDR3 DNA is TGCAGTGCTAGACCCAAATACGAGCAGTACTTC.